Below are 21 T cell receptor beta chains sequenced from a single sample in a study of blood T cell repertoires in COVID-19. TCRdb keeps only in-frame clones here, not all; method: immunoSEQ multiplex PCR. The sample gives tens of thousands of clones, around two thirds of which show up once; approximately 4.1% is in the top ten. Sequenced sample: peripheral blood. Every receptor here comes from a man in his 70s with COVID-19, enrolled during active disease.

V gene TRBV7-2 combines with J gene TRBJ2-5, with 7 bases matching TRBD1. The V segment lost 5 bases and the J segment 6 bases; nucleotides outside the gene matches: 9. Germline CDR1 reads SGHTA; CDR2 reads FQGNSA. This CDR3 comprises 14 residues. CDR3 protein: CASSINRQGQTQYF. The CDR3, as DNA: TGTGCCAGCAGCATAAATAGACAGGGACAGACCCAGTACTTC.

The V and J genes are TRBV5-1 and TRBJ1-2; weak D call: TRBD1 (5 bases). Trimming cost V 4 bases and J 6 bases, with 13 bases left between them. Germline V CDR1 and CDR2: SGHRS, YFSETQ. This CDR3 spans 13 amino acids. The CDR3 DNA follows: TGCGCCAGCAGCCTAACAAGGGGTCATGGCTACACCTTC. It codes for CASSLTRGHGYTF.

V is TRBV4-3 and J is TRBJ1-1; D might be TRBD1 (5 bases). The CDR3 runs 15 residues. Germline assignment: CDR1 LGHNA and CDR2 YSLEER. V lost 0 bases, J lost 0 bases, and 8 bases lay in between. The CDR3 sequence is CASSQDAGVNTEAFF. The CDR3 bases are TGCGCCAGCAGCCAAGATGCGGGGGTGAACACTGAAGCTTTCTTT.

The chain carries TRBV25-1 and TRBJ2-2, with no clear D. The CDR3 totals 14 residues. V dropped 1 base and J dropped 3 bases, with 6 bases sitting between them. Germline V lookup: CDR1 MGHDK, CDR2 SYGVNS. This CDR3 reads CASSEFPDTGELFF. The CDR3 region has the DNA TGTGCCAGCAGTGAATTTCCCGACACCGGGGAGCTGTTTTTT.

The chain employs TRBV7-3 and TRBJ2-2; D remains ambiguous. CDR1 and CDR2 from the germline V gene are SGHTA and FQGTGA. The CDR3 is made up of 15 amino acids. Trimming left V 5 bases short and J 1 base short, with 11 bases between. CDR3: CASSNARQNTGELFF. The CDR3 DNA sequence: TGTGCCAGCAGCAACGCCCGACAGAACACCGGGGAGCTGTTTTTT.

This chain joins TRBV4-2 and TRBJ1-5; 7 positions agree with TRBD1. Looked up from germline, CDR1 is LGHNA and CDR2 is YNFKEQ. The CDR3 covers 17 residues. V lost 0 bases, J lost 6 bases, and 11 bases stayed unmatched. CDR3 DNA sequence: TGTGCCAGCAGCCAAGATCTAGGGGCAGGGGGAGGTCAGCCCCAGCATTTT. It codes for CASSQDLGAGGGQPQHF.

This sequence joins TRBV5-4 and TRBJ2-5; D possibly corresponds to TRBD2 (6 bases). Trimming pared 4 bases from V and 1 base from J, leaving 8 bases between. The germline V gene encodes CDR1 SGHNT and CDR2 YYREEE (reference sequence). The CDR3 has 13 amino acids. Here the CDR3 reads CASSKGLQETQYF. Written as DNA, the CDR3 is TGTGCCAGCAGCAAGGGACTCCAAGAGACCCAGTACTTC.

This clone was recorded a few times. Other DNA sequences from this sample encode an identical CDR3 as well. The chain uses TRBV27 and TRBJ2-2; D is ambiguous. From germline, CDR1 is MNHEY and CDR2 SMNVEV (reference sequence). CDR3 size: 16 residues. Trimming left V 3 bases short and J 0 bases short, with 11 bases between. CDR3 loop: CASSFISFANTGELFF. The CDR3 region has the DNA TGTGCCAGCAGTTTTATCAGTTTCGCGAACACCGGGGAGCTGTTTTTT.

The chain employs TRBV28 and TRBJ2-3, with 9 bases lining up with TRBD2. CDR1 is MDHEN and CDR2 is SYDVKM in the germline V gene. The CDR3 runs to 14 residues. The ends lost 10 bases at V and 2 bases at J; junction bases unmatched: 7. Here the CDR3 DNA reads TGTGCCACAGTTAGCGGGGGCCACACAGATACGCAGTATTTT. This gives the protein CATVSGGHTDTQYF. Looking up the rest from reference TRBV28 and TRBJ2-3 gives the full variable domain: DVKVTQSSRYLVKRTGEKVFLECVQDMDHENMFWYRQDPGLGLRLIYFSYDVKMKEKGDIPEGYSVSREKKERFSLILESASTNQTSMYLCATVSGGHTDTQYFGPGTRLTVL.

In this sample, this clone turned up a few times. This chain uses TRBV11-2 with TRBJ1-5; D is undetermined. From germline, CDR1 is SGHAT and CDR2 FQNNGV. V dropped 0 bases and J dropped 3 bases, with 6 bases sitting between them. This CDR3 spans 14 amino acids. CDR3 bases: TGTGCCAGCAGCTTAGACAGGATCAATCAGCCCCAGCATTTT. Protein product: CASSLDRINQPQHF.

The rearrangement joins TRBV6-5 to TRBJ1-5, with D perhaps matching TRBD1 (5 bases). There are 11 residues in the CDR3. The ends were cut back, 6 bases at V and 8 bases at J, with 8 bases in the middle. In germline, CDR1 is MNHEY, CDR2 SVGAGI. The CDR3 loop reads CASSSGKPQHF. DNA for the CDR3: TGTGCCAGCAGCTCAGGGAAGCCCCAGCATTTT.

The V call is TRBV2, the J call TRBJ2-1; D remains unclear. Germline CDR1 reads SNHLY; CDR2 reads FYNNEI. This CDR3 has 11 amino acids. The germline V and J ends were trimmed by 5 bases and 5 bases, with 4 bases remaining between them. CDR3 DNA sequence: TGTGCCAGCAGTCTACACAATGAGCAGTTCTTC. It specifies CASSLHNEQFF.

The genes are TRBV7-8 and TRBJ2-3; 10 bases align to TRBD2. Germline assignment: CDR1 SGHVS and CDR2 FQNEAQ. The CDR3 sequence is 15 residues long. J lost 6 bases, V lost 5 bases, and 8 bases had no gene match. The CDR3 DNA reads TGTGCCAGCAGCCAAGCGGGAGGGCCTAGGGATACGCAGTATTTT. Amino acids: CASSQAGGPRDTQYF.

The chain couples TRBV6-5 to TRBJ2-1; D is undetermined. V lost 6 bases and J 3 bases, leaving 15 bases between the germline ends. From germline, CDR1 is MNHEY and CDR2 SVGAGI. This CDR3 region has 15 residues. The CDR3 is CASRAGIESYNEQFF. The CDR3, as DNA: TGTGCCAGCAGAGCCGGTATTGAAAGCTACAATGAGCAGTTCTTC.

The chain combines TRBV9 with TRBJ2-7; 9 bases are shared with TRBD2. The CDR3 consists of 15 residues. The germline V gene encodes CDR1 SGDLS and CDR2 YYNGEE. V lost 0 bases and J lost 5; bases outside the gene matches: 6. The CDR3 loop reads CASSVELAGSHEQYF. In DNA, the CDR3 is TGTGCCAGCAGCGTAGAGCTAGCGGGGTCCCACGAGCAGTACTTC. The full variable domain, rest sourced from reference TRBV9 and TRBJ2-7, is DSGVTQTPKHLITATGQRVTLRCSPRSGDLSVYWYQQSLDQGLQFLIQYYNGEERAKGNILERFSAQQFPDLHSELNLSSLELGDSALYFCASSVELAGSHEQYFGPGTRLTVT.

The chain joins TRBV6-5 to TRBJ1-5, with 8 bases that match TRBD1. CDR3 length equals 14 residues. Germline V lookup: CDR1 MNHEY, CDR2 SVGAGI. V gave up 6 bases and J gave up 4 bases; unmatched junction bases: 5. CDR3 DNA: TGTGCCAGCAGCAGGGGGCCAGCAAATCAGCCCCAGCATTTT. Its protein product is CASSRGPANQPQHF.

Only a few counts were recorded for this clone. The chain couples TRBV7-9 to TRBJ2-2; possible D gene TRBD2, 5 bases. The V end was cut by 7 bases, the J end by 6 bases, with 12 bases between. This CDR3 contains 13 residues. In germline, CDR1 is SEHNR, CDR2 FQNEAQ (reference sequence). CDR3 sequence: CASMALGAGELFF. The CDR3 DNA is TGTGCCAGCATGGCGTTGGGAGCCGGGGAGCTGTTTTTT.

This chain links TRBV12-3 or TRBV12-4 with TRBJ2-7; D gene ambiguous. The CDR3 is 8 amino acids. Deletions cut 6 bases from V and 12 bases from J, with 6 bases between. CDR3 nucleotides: TGTGCCAGCAGGACTCGGTACTTC. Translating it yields CASRTRYF.

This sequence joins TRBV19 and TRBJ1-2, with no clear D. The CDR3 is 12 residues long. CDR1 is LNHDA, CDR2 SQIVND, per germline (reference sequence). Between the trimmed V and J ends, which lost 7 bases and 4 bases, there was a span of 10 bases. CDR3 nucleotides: TGTGCCAGTACCCCCGGAGGCTATGGCTACACCTTC. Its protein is CASTPGGYGYTF.

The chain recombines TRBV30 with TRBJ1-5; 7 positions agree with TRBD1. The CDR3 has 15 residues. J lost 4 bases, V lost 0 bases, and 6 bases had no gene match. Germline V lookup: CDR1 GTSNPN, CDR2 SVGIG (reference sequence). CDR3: CAWSVKGGRNQPQHF. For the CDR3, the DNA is TGTGCCTGGAGTGTAAAAGGGGGCAGGAATCAGCCCCAGCATTTT.

DNA of the CDR3: TGTGCCAGCAGCTTGCTCAGGGGGCCGCTAAGGTACGAGCAGTACTTC. This sequence encodes CASSLLRGPLRYEQYF. V gene TRBV11-2 combines with J gene TRBJ2-7, with 8 positions matching TRBD1. The germline V gene encodes CDR1 SGHAT and CDR2 FQNNGV. The J segment lost 4 bases and the V segment lost 3 bases, leaving 11 bases of the junction unmatched. The CDR3 has 16 residues.